This T cell receptor (beta chain) came from a study of CD8+ T cells in alopecia areata. Across the study: Administration of oral tofacitinib to treated patients was at 5 to 10 mg twice daily.

Specified treatment: oral pan-JAK inhibitor, 5-10 mg twice daily. Per germline, CDR1 SGHRS and CDR2 YFSETQ. The V segment lost 4 bases and the J segment 2 bases; nucleotides outside the gene matches: 3. This CDR3 has 15 residues. TCR sequencing used cDNA made by reverse transcription of extracted RNA. Only in-frame clones appear in the TCRdb table, and some are missing; sequencing was by immunoSEQ multiplex PCR. The sample carries around 300,000 clones, 45% to 70% recorded once. This receptor was obtained from a human donor with alopecia areata. The sample in question was CD4+ T cells sorted from blood, obtained at roughly week 53, from a patient treated with tofacitinib. This rearrangement joins TRBV5-1 to TRBJ1-5; 10 bases align to TRBD1. Here the CDR3 reads CASSKGTGGNQPQHF. DNA of the CDR3: TGCGCCAGCAGCAAGGGGACAGGGGGCAATCAGCCCCAGCATTTT.